The following is a T cell receptor beta chain sequence with its context. This sample stems from a study of blood T cell repertoires in COVID-19. Study in general: Samples representing acute and convalescent COVID-19 were sourced from the United States, Italy and Spain. Sample material is recorded as cDNA or gDNA derived from T cells, B-cell-depleted T cells, or PBMCs.

The CDR3 is made up of 14 amino acids. Germline CDR1 and CDR2: GTSNPN and SVGIG (reference sequence). Losses at the gene ends were 3 bases for V and 6 bases for J; bases not matched to a gene: 11. In the study's own analysis: Cell counts per sample came from amplifying reference gene primers. Profiled with immunoSEQ multiplex PCR; TCRdb holds only in-frame clones, not every one. That table furnishes V, J and clone size, whereas the DNA furnished D and trimming. The sample comprises some 150,000 clones, approximately 84% of which are singletons, and about 2.7% rests with the top ten. The clonotype originates from a human donor with acute or convalescent COVID-19. The donor label of this sample is uncertain. This chain connects TRBV30 to TRBJ2-7; TRBD1 agrees at 7 bases. Sequenced material: peripheral blood. The CDR3 bases are TGTGCCTGGAGCTCAGACAGGGTTATAGCCGAGCAGTACTTC. Its protein product is CAWSSDRVIAEQYF.